The 6 T cell receptor beta chains below come from one sample, sequenced in a study of blood T cell repertoires in COVID-19. Method: immunoSEQ multiplex PCR; TCRdb's copy keeps in-frame clones and lacks some. Here the sample spans over 90,000 clones, approximately 86% being singletons. Specimen: peripheral blood. These receptor sequences come from a man aged 45 to 65 with active or convalescent COVID-19.

This chain uses TRBV10-3 with TRBJ1-3; D unresolved. This CDR3 region has 14 residues. CDR1 and CDR2 (germline): ENHRY, SYGVKD. The V and J ends lost 3 bases and 0 bases respectively, with 6 bases between them. The CDR3 DNA follows: TGTGCCATCAGTGAAGATAGCTCTGGAAACACCATATATTTT. It codes for CAISEDSSGNTIYF.

The chain employs TRBV6-5 and TRBJ1-1, with D perhaps matching TRBD1 (5 bases). Per germline, CDR1 MNHEY and CDR2 SVGAGI. Trimming left V 5 bases short and J 3 bases short, with 10 bases between. CDR3 size: 13 residues. CDR3: CASSLLGDTEAFF. In DNA form, the CDR3 reads TGTGCCAGCAGTCTCTTAGGGGACACTGAAGCTTTCTTT.

The chain combines TRBV19 with TRBJ1-4; weak D call: TRBD1 (6 bases). The CDR3 totals 14 residues. V dropped 7 bases and J dropped 5 bases, with 14 bases sitting between them. Germline V lookup: CDR1 LNHDA, CDR2 SQIVND (reference sequence). In DNA form, the CDR3 reads TGTGCCAGTACCCGGGGGGGCATGAATGAAAAACTGTTTTTT. Its protein product is CASTRGGMNEKLFF.

Only a few counts were recorded for this clone. V is TRBV19 and J is TRBJ2-3, with 10 positions matching TRBD2. The ends lost 5 bases at V and 1 base at J; junction bases unmatched: 3. CDR1 is LNHDA, CDR2 SQIVND, per germline (reference sequence). The CDR3 totals 15 residues. DNA of the CDR3: TGTGCCAGTAGTCAAGGACTAGCGGGCACAGATACGCAGTATTTT. Protein sequence: CASSQGLAGTDTQYF.

The rearrangement joins TRBV10-3 to TRBJ1-1; D unresolved. V was cut by 2 bases and J by 0 bases, with 4 bases left in between. CDR1 is ENHRY, CDR2 SYGVKD, per germline. This CDR3 comprises 13 residues. CDR3 residues: CAISEDMNTEAFF. The CDR3 DNA reads TGTGCCATCAGTGAGGACATGAACACTGAAGCTTTCTTT.

The chain carries TRBV4-3 and TRBJ2-1; 11 bases match TRBD2. CDR3 size: 17 residues. Per the germline V gene, CDR1 is LGHNA and CDR2 is YSLEER. After removal of 1 base from V and 6 bases from J, the junction contained 8 bases not matched to a gene. This chain's CDR3 is CASSQVLAGGKSNEQFF. CDR3 nucleotide sequence: TGCGCCAGCAGCCAAGTGCTAGCGGGGGGAAAAAGCAATGAGCAGTTCTTC.